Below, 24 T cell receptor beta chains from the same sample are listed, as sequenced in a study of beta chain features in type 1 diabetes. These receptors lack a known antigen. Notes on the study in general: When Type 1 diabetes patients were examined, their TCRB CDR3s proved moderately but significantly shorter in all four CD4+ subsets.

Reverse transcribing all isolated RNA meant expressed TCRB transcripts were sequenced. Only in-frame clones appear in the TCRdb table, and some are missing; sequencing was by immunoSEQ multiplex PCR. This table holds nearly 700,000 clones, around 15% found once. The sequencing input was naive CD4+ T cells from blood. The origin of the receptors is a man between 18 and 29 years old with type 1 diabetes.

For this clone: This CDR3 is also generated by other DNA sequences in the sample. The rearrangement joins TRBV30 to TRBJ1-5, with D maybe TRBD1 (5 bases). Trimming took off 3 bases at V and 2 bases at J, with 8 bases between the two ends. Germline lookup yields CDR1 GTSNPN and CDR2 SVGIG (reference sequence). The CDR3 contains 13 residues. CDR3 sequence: CAWSPGGNQPQHF. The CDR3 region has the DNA TGTGCCTGGAGCCCGGGGGGCAATCAGCCCCAGCATTTT. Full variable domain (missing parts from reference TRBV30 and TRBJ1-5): SQTIHQWPATLVQPVGSPLSLECTVEGTSNPNLYWYRQAAGRGLQLLFYSVGIGQISSEVPQNLSASRPQDRQFILSSKKLLLSDSGFYLCAWSPGGNQPQHFGDGTRLSIL.

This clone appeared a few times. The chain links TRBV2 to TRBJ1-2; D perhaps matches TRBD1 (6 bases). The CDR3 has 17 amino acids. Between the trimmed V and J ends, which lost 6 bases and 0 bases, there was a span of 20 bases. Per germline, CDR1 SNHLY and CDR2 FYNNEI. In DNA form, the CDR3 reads TGTGCCAGCAGCGCTCCCACAGGGTCAGTAGCTAACTATGGCTACACCTTC. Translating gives CASSAPTGSVANYGYTF.

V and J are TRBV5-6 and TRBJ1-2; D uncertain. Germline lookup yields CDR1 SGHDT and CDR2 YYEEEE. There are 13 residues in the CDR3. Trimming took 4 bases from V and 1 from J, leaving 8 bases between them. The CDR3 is CASSRTLNYGYTF. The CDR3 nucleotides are TGTGCCAGCAGCAGGACGCTTAACTATGGCTACACCTTC.

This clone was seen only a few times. The CDR3 region is CASSMDSLTYGYTF. The DNA of the CDR3 is TGTGCCAGCAGTATGGACAGCCTTACCTATGGCTACACCTTC. V gene TRBV6-5 combines with J gene TRBJ1-2, with D maybe TRBD1 (6 bases). Trimming took 5 bases from V and 4 from J, leaving 14 bases between them. Germline lookup yields CDR1 MNHEY and CDR2 SVGAGI. The CDR3 contains 14 residues.

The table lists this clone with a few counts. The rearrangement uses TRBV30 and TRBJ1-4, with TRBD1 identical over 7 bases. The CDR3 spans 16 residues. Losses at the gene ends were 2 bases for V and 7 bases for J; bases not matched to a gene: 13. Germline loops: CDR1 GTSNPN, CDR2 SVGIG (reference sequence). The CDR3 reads CAWSFKGAAVTEKLFF. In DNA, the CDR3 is TGTGCCTGGAGTTTCAAGGGGGCAGCTGTGACTGAAAAACTGTTTTTT.

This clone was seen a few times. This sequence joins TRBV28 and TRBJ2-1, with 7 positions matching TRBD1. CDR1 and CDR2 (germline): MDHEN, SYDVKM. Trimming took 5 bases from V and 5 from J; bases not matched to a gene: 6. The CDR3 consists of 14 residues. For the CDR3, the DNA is TGTGCCAGCAGTGCGTACAGGGGCCACAATGAGCAGTTCTTC. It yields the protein CASSAYRGHNEQFF.

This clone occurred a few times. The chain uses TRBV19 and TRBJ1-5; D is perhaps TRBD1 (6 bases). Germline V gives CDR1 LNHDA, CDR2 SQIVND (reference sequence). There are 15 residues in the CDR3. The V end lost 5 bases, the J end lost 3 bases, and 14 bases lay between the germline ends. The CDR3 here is CASSPTGTINQPQHF. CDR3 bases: TGTGCCAGTAGTCCGACAGGAACCATCAATCAGCCCCAGCATTTT.

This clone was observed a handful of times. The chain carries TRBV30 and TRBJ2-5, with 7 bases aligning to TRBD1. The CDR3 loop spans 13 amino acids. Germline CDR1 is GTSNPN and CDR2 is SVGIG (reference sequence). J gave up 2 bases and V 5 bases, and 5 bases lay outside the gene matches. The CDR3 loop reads CAWRWTGQETQYF. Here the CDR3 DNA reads TGTGCCTGGCGCTGGACAGGACAAGAGACCCAGTACTTC. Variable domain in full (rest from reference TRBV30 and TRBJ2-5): SQTIHQWPATLVQPVGSPLSLECTVEGTSNPNLYWYRQAAGRGLQLLFYSVGIGQISSEVPQNLSASRPQDRQFILSSKKLLLSDSGFYLCAWRWTGQETQYFGPGTRLLVL.

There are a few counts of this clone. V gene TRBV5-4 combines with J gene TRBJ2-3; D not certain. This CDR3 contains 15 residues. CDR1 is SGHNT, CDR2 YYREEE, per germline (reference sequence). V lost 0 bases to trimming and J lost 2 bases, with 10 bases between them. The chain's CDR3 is CASSLDAILTDTQYF. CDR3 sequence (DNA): TGTGCCAGCAGCTTGGATGCCATCCTCACAGATACGCAGTATTTT.

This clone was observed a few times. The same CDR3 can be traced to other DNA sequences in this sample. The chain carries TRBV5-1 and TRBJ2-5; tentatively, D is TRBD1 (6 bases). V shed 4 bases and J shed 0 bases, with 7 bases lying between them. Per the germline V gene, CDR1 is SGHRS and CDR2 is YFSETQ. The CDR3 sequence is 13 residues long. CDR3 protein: CASSRDNQETQYF. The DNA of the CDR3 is TGCGCCAGCAGCAGGGACAACCAAGAGACCCAGTACTTC.

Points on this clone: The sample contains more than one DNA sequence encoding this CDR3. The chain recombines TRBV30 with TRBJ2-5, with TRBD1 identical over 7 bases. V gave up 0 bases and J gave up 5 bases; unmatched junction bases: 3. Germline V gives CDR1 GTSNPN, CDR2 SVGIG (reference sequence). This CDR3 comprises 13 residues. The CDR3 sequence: CAWSVQGPETQYF. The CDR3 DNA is TGTGCCTGGAGTGTACAGGGGCCGGAGACCCAGTACTTC.

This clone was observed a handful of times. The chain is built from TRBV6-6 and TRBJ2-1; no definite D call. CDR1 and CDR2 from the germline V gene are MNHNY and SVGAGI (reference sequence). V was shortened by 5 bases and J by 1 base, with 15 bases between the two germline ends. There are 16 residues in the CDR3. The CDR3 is CASSPPGSLSYNEQFF. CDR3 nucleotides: TGTGCCAGCAGTCCCCCGGGCAGCCTATCCTACAATGAGCAGTTCTTC.

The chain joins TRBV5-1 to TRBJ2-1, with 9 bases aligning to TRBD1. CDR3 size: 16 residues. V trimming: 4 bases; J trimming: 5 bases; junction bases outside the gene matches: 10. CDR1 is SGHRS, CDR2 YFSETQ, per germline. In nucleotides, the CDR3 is TGCGCCAGCAGCCCACCGACAGGGGGGAGGAACAATGAGCAGTTCTTC. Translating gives CASSPPTGGRNNEQFF. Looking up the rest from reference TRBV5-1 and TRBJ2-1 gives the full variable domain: KAGVTQTPRYLIKTRGQQVTLSCSPISGHRSVSWYQQTPGQGLQFLFEYFSETQRNKGNFPGRFSGRQFSNSRSEMNVSTLELGDSALYLCASSPPTGGRNNEQFFGPGTRLTVL.

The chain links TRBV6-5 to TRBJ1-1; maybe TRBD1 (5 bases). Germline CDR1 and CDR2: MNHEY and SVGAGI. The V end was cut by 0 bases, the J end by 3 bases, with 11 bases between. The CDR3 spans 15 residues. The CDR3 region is CASSYSGAPDTEAFF. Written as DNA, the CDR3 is TGTGCCAGCAGTTACTCAGGGGCGCCGGACACTGAAGCTTTCTTT.

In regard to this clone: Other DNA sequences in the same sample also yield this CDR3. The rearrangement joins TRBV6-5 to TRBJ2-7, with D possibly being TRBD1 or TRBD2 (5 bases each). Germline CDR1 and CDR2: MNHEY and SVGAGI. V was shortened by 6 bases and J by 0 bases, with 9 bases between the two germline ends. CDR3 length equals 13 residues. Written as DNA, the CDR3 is TGTGCCAGCAGAGGGACGGACTCCTACGAGCAGTACTTC. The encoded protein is CASRGTDSYEQYF.

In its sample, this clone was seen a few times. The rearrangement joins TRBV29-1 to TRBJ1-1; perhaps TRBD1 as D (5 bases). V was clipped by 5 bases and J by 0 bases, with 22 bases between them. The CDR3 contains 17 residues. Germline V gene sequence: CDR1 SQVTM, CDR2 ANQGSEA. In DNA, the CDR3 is TGCAGCGTTCTAATACAGGTCGCCCGGGGGGTGAACACTGAAGCTTTCTTT. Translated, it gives CSVLIQVARGVNTEAFF.

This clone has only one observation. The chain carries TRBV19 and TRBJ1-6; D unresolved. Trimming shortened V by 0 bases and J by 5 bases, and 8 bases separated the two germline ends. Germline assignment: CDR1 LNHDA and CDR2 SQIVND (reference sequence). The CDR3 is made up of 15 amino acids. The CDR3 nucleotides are TGTGCCAGTAGTATAGAGGGCACAGATAATTCACCCCTCCACTTT. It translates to CASSIEGTDNSPLHF.

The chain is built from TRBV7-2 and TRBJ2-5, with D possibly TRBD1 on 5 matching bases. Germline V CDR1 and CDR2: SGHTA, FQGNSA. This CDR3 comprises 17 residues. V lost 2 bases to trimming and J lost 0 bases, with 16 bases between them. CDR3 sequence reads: CASSLSSLGQNQETQYF. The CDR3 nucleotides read TGTGCCAGCAGCTTATCCTCCCTGGGGCAGAACCAAGAGACCCAGTACTTC.

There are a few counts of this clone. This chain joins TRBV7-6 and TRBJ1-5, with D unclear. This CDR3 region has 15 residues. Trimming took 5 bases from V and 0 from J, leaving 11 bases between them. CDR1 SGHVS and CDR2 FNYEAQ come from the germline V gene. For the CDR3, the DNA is TGTGCCAGCAGCCGGGGTTTTTATAGCAATCAGCCCCAGCATTTT. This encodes CASSRGFYSNQPQHF. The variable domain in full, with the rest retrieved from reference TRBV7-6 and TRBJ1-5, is GAGVSQSPRYKVTKRGQDVALRCDPISGHVSLYWYRQALGQGPEFLTYFNYEAQQDKSGLPNDRFSAERPEGSISTLTIQRTEQRDSAMYRCASSRGFYSNQPQHFGDGTRLSIL.

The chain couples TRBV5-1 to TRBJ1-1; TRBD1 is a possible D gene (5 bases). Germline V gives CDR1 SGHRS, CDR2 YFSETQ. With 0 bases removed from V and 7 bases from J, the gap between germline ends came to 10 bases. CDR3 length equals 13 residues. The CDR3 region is CASSLGRGNEAFF. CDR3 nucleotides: TGCGCCAGCAGCTTGGGGCGGGGGAATGAAGCTTTCTTT.

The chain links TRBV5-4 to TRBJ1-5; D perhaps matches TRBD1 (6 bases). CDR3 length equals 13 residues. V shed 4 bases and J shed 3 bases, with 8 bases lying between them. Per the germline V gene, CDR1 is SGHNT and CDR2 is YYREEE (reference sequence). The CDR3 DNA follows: TGTGCCAGCAGCCGGGACATCAATCAGCCCCAGCATTTT. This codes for CASSRDINQPQHF.

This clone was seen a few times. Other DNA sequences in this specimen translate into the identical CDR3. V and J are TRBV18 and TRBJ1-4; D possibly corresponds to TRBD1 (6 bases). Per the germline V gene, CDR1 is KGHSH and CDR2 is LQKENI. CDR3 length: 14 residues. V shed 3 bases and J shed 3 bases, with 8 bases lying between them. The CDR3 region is CASSPRGANEKLFF. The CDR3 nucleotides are TGTGCCAGCTCACCCAGGGGAGCTAATGAAAAACTGTTTTTT.

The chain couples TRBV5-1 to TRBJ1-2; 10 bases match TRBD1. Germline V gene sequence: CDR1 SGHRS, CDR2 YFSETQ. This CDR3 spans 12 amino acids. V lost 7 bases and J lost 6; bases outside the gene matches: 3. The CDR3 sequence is CASATGGDGYTF. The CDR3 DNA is TGCGCCAGCGCGACAGGGGGCGATGGCTACACCTTC.

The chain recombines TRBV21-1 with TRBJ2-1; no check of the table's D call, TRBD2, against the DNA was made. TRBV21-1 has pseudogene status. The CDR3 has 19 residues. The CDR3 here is CASSKVDGGKRESYNEQFF. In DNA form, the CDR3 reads TGTGCCAGCAGCAAAGTAGATGGTGGGAAGAGGGAATCCTACAATGAGCAGTTCTTC.